Listed here are 15 T cell receptor beta chains from one sample, sequenced in a study of blood T cell repertoires in COVID-19. Produced via immunoSEQ multiplex PCR; TCRdb's table is partial and in-frame only. The sample carries about 150,000 clones, around 80% recorded once. The specimen sequenced was PBMCs or T cells enriched from blood (not recorded which). The receptors were gathered from a man aged 70-80 years who had been exposed to COVID-19.

V and J are TRBV6-1 and TRBJ1-1; 7 nucleotides agree with TRBD1. J lost 0 bases, V lost 3 bases, and 4 bases had no gene match. This CDR3 has 15 residues. Germline CDR1 is MNHNS and CDR2 is SASEGT. CDR3 protein: CASSEQGQMNTEAFF. Here the CDR3 DNA reads TGTGCCAGCAGTGAGCAGGGACAGATGAACACTGAAGCTTTCTTT.

The J gene is TRBJ1-2, the V gene TRBV5-1; 9 positions agree with TRBD1. The CDR3 totals 14 residues. The V segment lost 4 bases and the J segment 2 bases; nucleotides outside the gene matches: 3. From germline, CDR1 is SGHRS and CDR2 YFSETQ. Written as DNA, the CDR3 is TGCGCCAGCAGCGGAGACAGGGGGAACTATGGCTACACCTTC. Translating gives CASSGDRGNYGYTF. The full variable domain, in which reference TRBV5-1 and TRBJ1-2 provide the parts outside the CDR3, is KAGVTQTPRYLIKTRGQQVTLSCSPISGHRSVSWYQQTPGQGLQFLFEYFSETQRNKGNFPGRFSGRQFSNSRSEMNVSTLELGDSALYLCASSGDRGNYGYTFGSGTRLTVV.

The chain uses TRBV14 and TRBJ2-5; 8 nucleotides match TRBD1. The CDR3 is made up of 16 amino acids. Germline CDR1 SGHDN, CDR2 FVKESK. Trimming removed 4 bases from V and 2 bases from J; junction bases left unmatched: 9. The CDR3 coding sequence is TGTGCCAGCAGCCTTCGGACAGGGCTCGTTCAAGAGACCCAGTACTTC. This encodes CASSLRTGLVQETQYF.

The chain joins TRBV7-3 to TRBJ2-5; TRBD1 agrees at 9 bases. This CDR3 has 13 residues. The junction had 2 bases not matched to a gene; V was cut back by 4 bases and J by 5 bases. The V gene's germline CDR1 is SGHTA and CDR2 FQGTGA. This CDR3 is CASSSDRGETQYF. CDR3 nucleotide sequence: TGTGCCAGCAGCTCCGACAGGGGGGAGACCCAGTACTTC.

The V gene is TRBV7-9, the J gene TRBJ1-1; D gene uncertain. This CDR3 has 16 amino acids. V lost 7 bases, J lost 0 bases, and 18 bases lay in between. Germline lookup yields CDR1 SEHNR and CDR2 FQNEAQ (reference sequence). The CDR3 DNA is TGTGCCAGCACCGCCCAGATGCCCCGGGTGAACACTGAAGCTTTCTTT. Translation gives CASTAQMPRVNTEAFF.

This clone has only one observation. The rearrangement links TRBV3-1 (or the pseudogene TRBV3-2) to TRBJ2-5, with a possible D match to TRBD2 (6 bases). CDR3 length equals 14 residues. Germline CDR1 is LGHDT and CDR2 is YNNKEL (reference sequence). V lost 3 bases and J lost 5, with 13 bases in between. CDR3 sequence (DNA): TGTGCCAGCAGCCAGAGGGGCGGGGCGGAGACCCAGTACTTC. Encoded protein: CASSQRGGAETQYF.

The genes are TRBV4-2 and TRBJ2-7; 8 bases are shared with TRBD2. The CDR3 covers 15 residues. V dropped 0 bases and J dropped 0; count of bases not matched to a gene: 1. Per the germline V gene, CDR1 is LGHNA and CDR2 is YNFKEQ. The CDR3 protein is CASSQDLAGSYEQYF. DNA for the CDR3: TGTGCCAGCAGCCAAGATCTAGCGGGCTCCTACGAGCAGTACTTC.

The rearrangement uses TRBV19 and TRBJ2-1; 8 nucleotides match TRBD2. From germline, CDR1 is LNHDA and CDR2 SQIVND (reference sequence). The CDR3 is made up of 19 amino acids. V was clipped by 2 bases and J by 3 bases; unmatched bases: 15. CDR3: CASSIPRVSSGGNYNEQFF. CDR3 coding DNA: TGTGCCAGTAGTATACCAAGGGTTTCGAGCGGGGGTAACTACAATGAGCAGTTCTTC.

This clone was picked up one time. V is TRBV12-3 or TRBV12-4 and J is TRBJ1-1; no firm D call. Trimming took 7 bases from V and 4 from J, leaving 10 bases between them. There are 12 residues in the CDR3. CDR3 residues: CASTDPGTEAFF. The CDR3 nucleotides read TGTGCCAGCACCGATCCGGGCACTGAAGCTTTCTTT.

The V gene is TRBV24-1, the J gene TRBJ2-1, with 9 bases that match TRBD2. The germline V gene encodes CDR1 KGHDR and CDR2 SFDVKD. This CDR3 is built from 15 residues. With V trimmed by 3 bases and J by 8 bases, 7 bases remained unmatched. CDR3 region: CATSDPRAGGDEQFF. In DNA form, the CDR3 reads TGTGCCACCAGTGATCCTCGAGCGGGGGGCGATGAGCAGTTCTTC.

The chain is built from TRBV10-3 and TRBJ1-5, with a possible D match to TRBD1 (5 bases). Trimming took 10 bases from V and 1 from J, leaving 14 bases between them. Germline V lookup: CDR1 ENHRY, CDR2 SYGVKD. The CDR3 totals 14 residues. The CDR3 DNA follows: TGTGCCACCTCGTGGCAGGGAAGCAATCAGCCCCAGCATTTT. It encodes CATSWQGSNQPQHF.

The rearrangement links TRBV5-1 to TRBJ2-7, with D perhaps TRBD1 (5 bases). Germline V lookup: CDR1 SGHRS, CDR2 YFSETQ. CDR3 size: 14 residues. V shed 1 base and J shed 5 bases, with 13 bases lying between them. The CDR3 DNA reads as TGCGCCAGCAGCTTGCCCAGCCCCAGGGACGAGCAGTACTTC. It yields the protein CASSLPSPRDEQYF.

This clone came up once. The CDR3 spells CATSRTGRDMGYGYTF. DNA of the CDR3: TGTGCCACCAGCCGGACAGGGAGGGATATGGGCTATGGCTACACCTTC. The chain recombines TRBV15 with TRBJ1-2; 8 bases are a match to TRBD1. J lost 4 bases, V lost 5 bases, and 12 bases had no gene match. The CDR3 length is 16 residues. Per germline, CDR1 LNHNV and CDR2 YYDKDF (reference sequence).

The chain joins TRBV9 to TRBJ2-3; 14 bases map to TRBD2. Trimming at V came to 0 bases and at J to 5 bases, leaving 11 bases not matched to a gene. Germline CDR1 and CDR2: SGDLS and YYNGEE. This CDR3 comprises 19 residues. The chain's CDR3 is CASSVGLAGGPVVGDTQYF. The CDR3 nucleotides read TGTGCCAGCAGCGTAGGACTAGCGGGAGGGCCGGTCGTCGGAGATACGCAGTATTTT.

The rearrangement uses TRBV24-1 and TRBJ1-5, with a weak D call TRBD1 (6 bases). The CDR3 is 18 amino acids. Germline V CDR1 and CDR2: KGHDR, SFDVKD. With 4 bases removed from V and 6 bases from J, the gap between germline ends came to 24 bases. The DNA for the CDR3 is TGTGCCACCAGTGACCCGGTTTGGGAACAGGGAGGGACTCAGCCCCAGCATTTT. Its translation: CATSDPVWEQGGTQPQHF.